The T cell receptor beta chain under discussion was sequenced for a study of T cell changes during pregnancy in multiple sclerosis. This clone was detected only once. Assay: immunoSEQ multiplex PCR; the TCRdb copy retains only in-frame clones and omits some. Of more than 15,000 clones in the sample, around nine tenths were seen once. Germline CDR1 reads SGHRS; CDR2 reads YFSETQ. With 2 bases removed from V and 4 bases from J, the gap between germline ends came to 10 bases. The CDR3 has 14 amino acids. The receptor was derived from a female donor in good health, enrolled as a control in a pregnancy study. Sequencing used CD4+ T cells from peripheral blood mononuclear cells, obtained in the first trimester of pregnancy. The rearrangement links TRBV5-1 to TRBJ1-3, with D hard to call. The CDR3: CASSLSGEGNTIYF. CDR3 nucleotides: TGCGCCAGCAGCTTATCCGGGGAGGGAAACACCATATATTTT.